These 5 T cell receptor beta chains came from one sample sequenced in a study of molecular identifiers for immune sequencing clone quantification. TCRdb re-called the PCR reads with MiXCR, one entry per CDR3 protein. The table has about 510,000 distinct CDR3 sequences, 20% to 25% seen once; the top ten hold approximately 0.84%. The specimen sequenced was naive CD8+ T cells from blood, with Jurkat cell RNA spiked in. The sample's subset: FACS-sorted CD8+CD4-CCR7+CD45RA+ naive T cells. The source of these receptors is a human donor in good health. Some libraries in this study had Jurkat cell RNA spiked in.

The chain employs TRBV12-3 or TRBV12-4 and TRBJ2-2; either TRBD1 or TRBD2 may supply D (5 bases each). The CDR3 length is 14 residues. Trimming removed 5 bases at V and 6 bases at J, with 13 bases between. DNA of the CDR3: TGTGCCAGCAGTGGGGACCTAGGACCCGGGGAGCTGTTTTTT. It codes for CASSGDLGPGELFF.

Concerning this clonotype: A much bigger clone sits one base away, suggesting this may be a read error. The CDR3 ends on some other residue instead of the conserved phenylalanine or tryptophan, so this is likely a read error. This rearrangement joins TRBV7-9 to TRBJ1-4; D not certain. This CDR3 spans 12 amino acids. Germline V lookup: CDR1 SEHNR, CDR2 FQNEAQ (reference sequence). The V end was cut by 7 bases, the J end by 8 bases, with 11 bases between. The CDR3 region has the DNA TGTGCCAGCACAGAAAGGGAGGAAAAACTGTTTCTT. This encodes CASTEREEKLFL.

This clonotype has a handful of counts. V is TRBV5-8 and J is TRBJ1-2; maybe TRBD1 (6 bases). Germline lookup yields CDR1 SGHTS and CDR2 YDEGEE. The CDR3 is made up of 13 amino acids. In nucleotides, the CDR3 is TGTACCACGCCCCGACAGGCTAACTATGGCTACACCTTC. Protein sequence: CTTPRQANYGYTF. Filled out from reference TRBV5-8 and TRBJ1-2, the complete variable domain reads EAGVTQSPTHLIKTRGQQATLRCSPISGHTSVYWYQQALGLGLQFLLWYDEGEERNRGNFPPRFSGRQFPNYSSELNVNALELEDSALYLCTTPRQANYGYTFGSGTRLTVV.

The chain carries TRBV28 and TRBJ1-5; D not certain. This CDR3 is built from 15 residues. Per the germline V gene, CDR1 is MDHEN and CDR2 is SYDVKM. V lost 1 base and J 2 bases, leaving 9 bases between the germline ends. The CDR3 sequence: CASSLSRRGNQPQHF. The CDR3 DNA is TGTGCCAGCAGTTTATCTCGTAGAGGCAATCAGCCCCAGCATTTT.

In its sample, this clonotype was seen many times. The genes are TRBV27 and TRBJ1-6; D is possibly TRBD1 (6 bases). CDR1 and CDR2 (germline): MNHEY, SMNVEV (reference sequence). The CDR3 has 13 residues. The V end lost 6 bases, the J end lost 7 bases, and 10 bases lay between the germline ends. The CDR3 loop reads CASSLQGNSPLHF. The CDR3 nucleotides are TGTGCCAGCAGCTTACAGGGCAATTCACCCCTCCACTTT.